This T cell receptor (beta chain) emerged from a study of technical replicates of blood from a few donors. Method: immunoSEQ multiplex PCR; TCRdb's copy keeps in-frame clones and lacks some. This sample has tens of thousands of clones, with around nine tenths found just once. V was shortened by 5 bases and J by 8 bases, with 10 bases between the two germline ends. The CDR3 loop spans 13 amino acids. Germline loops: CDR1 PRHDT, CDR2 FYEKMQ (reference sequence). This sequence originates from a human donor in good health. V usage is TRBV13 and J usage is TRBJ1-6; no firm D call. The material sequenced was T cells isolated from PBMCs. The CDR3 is CASSQEGYSPLHF. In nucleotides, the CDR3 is TGTGCCAGCAGCCAGGAGGGTTATTCACCCCTCCACTTT.